The rows below give T cell receptor beta chains drawn from one sample of a study of identifying expanded T cells in peripheral blood. Generated by immunoSEQ multiplex PCR, the TCRdb table keeps only in-frame clones and is missing some. The data hold tens of thousands of clones, with around nine tenths observed a single time. Sequencing input: blood. These receptors were collected from a person between 18 and 75 years old in good health. The CDR3 runs from the conserved cysteine through the conserved F or W. D genes are given only for firm matches. The listing skips clone size in some rows; elsewhere it reads once, few, many or a size class.

d_gene: .
v_gene: TRBV27
j_gene: TRBJ1-4
abundance: .
CDR3nt: TGTGCCAGCAGTGAAGTAGGGGGTGAAAAACTGTTTTTT
CDR3aa: CASSEVGGEKLFF

d_gene: .
v_gene: TRBV28
j_gene: TRBJ1-1
abundance: once
CDR3nt: TGTGCCAGCAGTTTGGGTGGGAACACTGAAGCTTTCTTT
CDR3aa: CASSLGGNTEAFF

d_gene: TRBD2
v_gene: TRBV11-2
j_gene: TRBJ2-5
abundance: .
CDR3nt: TGTGCCAGCAGCTTGAGCGGGAGGGCAGAGACCCAGTACTTC
CDR3aa: CASSLSGRAETQYF

d_gene: TRBD2
v_gene: TRBV29-1
j_gene: TRBJ2-1
abundance: .
CDR3nt: TGCAGCGTCCCTCCGACTAGCGGGGGCTCCTACAATGAGCAGTTCTTC
CDR3aa: CSVPPTSGGSYNEQFF

d_gene: TRBD2
v_gene: TRBV9
j_gene: TRBJ2-3
abundance: .
CDR3nt: TGTGCCAGCAGCGAGACTAGCGGACCACCAGATACGCAGTATTTT
CDR3aa: CASSETSGPPDTQYF

d_gene: .
v_gene: TRBV28
j_gene: TRBJ2-5
abundance: .
CDR3nt: TGTGCCAGCAGCTCAAGAGAAACCCAGTACTTC
CDR3aa: CASSSRETQYF

d_gene: .
v_gene: TRBV6-5
j_gene: TRBJ2-7
abundance: .
CDR3nt: TGTGCCAGCAGTTACTCGGCCAGCTCCTACGAGCAGTACTTC
CDR3aa: CASSYSASSYEQYF

d_gene: TRBD2
v_gene: TRBV7-2
j_gene: TRBJ2-7
abundance: .
CDR3nt: TGTGCCAGCAGCTTAAGTAGCGGGGAGCAGTACTTC
CDR3aa: CASSLSSGEQYF

d_gene: .
v_gene: TRBV6-5
j_gene: TRBJ1-2
abundance: .
CDR3nt: TGTGCCAGCAGTTACCCGTATGGCTACACCTTC
CDR3aa: CASSYPYGYTF

d_gene: TRBD1
v_gene: TRBV11-2
j_gene: TRBJ1-3
abundance: .
CDR3nt: TGTGCCAGCAGCCCCTGGGACAGCTGGGGAAACACCATATATTTT
CDR3aa: CASSPWDSWGNTIYF

d_gene: .
v_gene: TRBV6-5
j_gene: TRBJ2-7
abundance: .
CDR3nt: TGTGCCAGCAGTTACGACGGACAGACCCCCTACGAGCAGTACTTC
CDR3aa: CASSYDGQTPYEQYF

d_gene: .
v_gene: TRBV27
j_gene: TRBJ1-4
abundance: .
CDR3nt: TGTGCCAGCAGTTTATTCAGAACCCAGAATGAAAAACTGTTTTTT
CDR3aa: CASSLFRTQNEKLFF

d_gene: .
v_gene: TRBV19
j_gene: TRBJ2-3
abundance: .
CDR3nt: TGTGCCAGTAGGGTTGGGCGGGACCGGTGGGATACGCAGTATTTT
CDR3aa: CASRVGRDRWDTQYF

d_gene: .
v_gene: TRBV7-9
j_gene: TRBJ1-2
abundance: .
CDR3nt: TGTGCCAGCAGCCAAACAGGGAACTATGGCTACACCTTC
CDR3aa: CASSQTGNYGYTF

d_gene: .
v_gene: TRBV11-2
j_gene: TRBJ2-2
abundance: .
CDR3nt: TGTGCCAGCAGCCGACAGGCGAACACCGGGGAGCTGTTTTTT
CDR3aa: CASSRQANTGELFF

d_gene: .
v_gene: TRBV5-6
j_gene: TRBJ2-5
abundance: .
CDR3nt: TGTGCCAGCAGCTTGGATAGAAAAGGGGCCCAGTACTTC
CDR3aa: CASSLDRKGAQYF

d_gene: .
v_gene: TRBV7-8
j_gene: TRBJ2-7
abundance: .
CDR3nt: TGTGCCAGCAGCCCTCCACGAGGGGTCTGGTACGAGCAGTACTTC
CDR3aa: CASSPPRGVWYEQYF

d_gene: .
v_gene: TRBV10-3
j_gene: TRBJ2-5
abundance: .
CDR3nt: TGTGCCACCGGAGACAGTTCCGAAGAGACCCAGTACTTC
CDR3aa: CATGDSSEETQYF

d_gene: .
v_gene: TRBV5-1
j_gene: TRBJ1-1
abundance: .
CDR3nt: TGCGCCAGCAGCTTGGAGGGGACTGAAGCTTTCTTT
CDR3aa: CASSLEGTEAFF

d_gene: TRBD1
v_gene: TRBV9
j_gene: TRBJ1-2
abundance: .
CDR3nt: TGTGCCAGCAGCGTGGACCGGGACAGGAACTATGGCTACACCTTC
CDR3aa: CASSVDRDRNYGYTF

d_gene: TRBD2
v_gene: TRBV10-3
j_gene: TRBJ2-1
abundance: .
CDR3nt: TGTGCCATCGGGGAAAGCGGGAGTAGTACCAATGAGCAGTTCTTC
CDR3aa: CAIGESGSSTNEQFF

d_gene: TRBD2
v_gene: TRBV18
j_gene: TRBJ2-3
abundance: .
CDR3nt: TGTGCCAGCTCGGACATCTTTAGCGGGACAAGCACAGATACGCAGTATTTT
CDR3aa: CASSDIFSGTSTDTQYF

d_gene: TRBD2
v_gene: TRBV2
j_gene: TRBJ2-1
abundance: .
CDR3nt: TGTGCCAGCACATTCGGGGGGGTCTCATACAATGAGCAGTTCTTC
CDR3aa: CASTFGGVSYNEQFF

d_gene: TRBD1
v_gene: TRBV29-1
j_gene: TRBJ1-2
abundance: .
CDR3nt: TGCAGCGTTGAAGCGGTTGGACAGGAGGGCTATGGCTACACCTTC
CDR3aa: CSVEAVGQEGYGYTF

d_gene: .
v_gene: TRBV18
j_gene: TRBJ1-2
abundance: few
CDR3nt: TGTGCCAGCTCACCCCTCGCAGGGGATGGCTACACCTTC
CDR3aa: CASSPLAGDGYTF

d_gene: .
v_gene: TRBV6-8
j_gene: TRBJ1-2
abundance: .
CDR3nt: TGTGCCAGCAGTTATCGCCCTGGGCAGGGAAAGAGCGGCTACACCTTC
CDR3aa: CASSYRPGQGKSGYTF

d_gene: .
v_gene: TRBV2
j_gene: TRBJ2-4
abundance: once
CDR3nt: TGTGCCAGCAGTGAAGCGCTAGACCGTAAAAACATTCAGTACTTC
CDR3aa: CASSEALDRKNIQYF

d_gene: .
v_gene: TRBV4-1
j_gene: TRBJ2-7
abundance: .
CDR3nt: TGCGCCAGCAGCCAAGATCCTGGCCTCTTTAGGGAGCAGTACTTC
CDR3aa: CASSQDPGLFREQYF

d_gene: .
v_gene: TRBV12-2
j_gene: TRBJ1-1
abundance: .
CDR3nt: TGTGCAAGTCGCTCACAACCCCGTCCAAGGAGGGGGCAAGCGGACACTGAAGCTTTCTTT
CDR3aa: CASRSQPRPRRGQADTEAFF

d_gene: .
v_gene: TRBV4-2
j_gene: TRBJ2-5
abundance: once
CDR3nt: TGTGCCAGCAGCCAAGGGGCGGGGTTGAGGGAGGAGACCCAGTACTTC
CDR3aa: CASSQGAGLREETQYF

d_gene: .
v_gene: TRBV6-5
j_gene: TRBJ2-7
abundance: .
CDR3nt: TGTGCCAGCAGTTACTCCGGGGCCTACGAGCAGTACTTC
CDR3aa: CASSYSGAYEQYF

d_gene: TRBD1
v_gene: TRBV19
j_gene: TRBJ1-1
abundance: .
CDR3nt: TGTGCCAGTAGTGCATGGGGACAGGGAAACACTGAAGCTTTCTTT
CDR3aa: CASSAWGQGNTEAFF

d_gene: .
v_gene: TRBV6-6
j_gene: TRBJ1-1
abundance: few
CDR3nt: TGTGCCAGCAGTCTGACCGTAAACACTGAAGCTTTCTTT
CDR3aa: CASSLTVNTEAFF

d_gene: .
v_gene: TRBV28
j_gene: TRBJ2-1
abundance: .
CDR3nt: TGTGCCAGCAAACCACGAAGGACAGGGAGGGATGAGCAGTTCTTC
CDR3aa: CASKPRRTGRDEQFF

d_gene: TRBD2
v_gene: TRBV5-4
j_gene: TRBJ2-2
abundance: .
CDR3nt: TGTGCCAGCAGACACGGGGGGTTGATCGGGGAGCTGTTTTTT
CDR3aa: CASRHGGLIGELFF

d_gene: TRBD2
v_gene: TRBV13
j_gene: TRBJ2-7
abundance: .
CDR3nt: TGTGCCAGCAGCTCGCGGACTAGCGGGCACTACGAGCAGTACTTC
CDR3aa: CASSSRTSGHYEQYF

d_gene: .
v_gene: TRBV7-2
j_gene: TRBJ2-5
abundance: .
CDR3nt: TGTGCCAGCAGCTTAGCCATGGCATCAGAGACCCAGTACTTC
CDR3aa: CASSLAMASETQYF

d_gene: TRBD2
v_gene: TRBV14
j_gene: TRBJ2-1
abundance: .
CDR3nt: TGTGCCAGCAGCCCAATTCCCGGGACTAGCAACAATGAGCAGTTCTTC
CDR3aa: CASSPIPGTSNNEQFF

d_gene: TRBD1
v_gene: TRBV27
j_gene: TRBJ1-1
abundance: .
CDR3nt: TGTGCCAGCAGCCAATCGGGGGGGAAAGGACAGGTGAACACTGAAGCTTTCTTT
CDR3aa: CASSQSGGKGQVNTEAFF

d_gene: .
v_gene: TRBV7-3
j_gene: TRBJ1-1
abundance: .
CDR3nt: TGTGCCAGCAGCTTAGCCCCTAGCACTGAAGCTTTCTTT
CDR3aa: CASSLAPSTEAFF

d_gene: TRBD2
v_gene: TRBV30
j_gene: TRBJ2-4
abundance: .
CDR3nt: TGTGCCTGGAGGTCGCTAGCGGGGGGGAACATTCAGTACTTC
CDR3aa: CAWRSLAGGNIQYF

d_gene: TRBD2
v_gene: TRBV7-2
j_gene: TRBJ2-3
abundance: .
CDR3nt: TGTGCCAGCAGCTCAGATAGAAGGACTAGCGGGGCGCAGTATTTT
CDR3aa: CASSSDRRTSGAQYF

d_gene: .
v_gene: TRBV19
j_gene: TRBJ2-3
abundance: .
CDR3nt: TGTGCCAGTAGTGGGGGCGGGAGAGATACGCAGTATTTT
CDR3aa: CASSGGGRDTQYF

d_gene: .
v_gene: TRBV29-1
j_gene: TRBJ1-1
abundance: few
CDR3nt: TGCAGCGTTTCCGTCGTGAACACTGAAGCTTTCTTT
CDR3aa: CSVSVVNTEAFF

d_gene: .
v_gene: TRBV7-2
j_gene: TRBJ2-5
abundance: .
CDR3nt: TGTGCCAGCAGCTTAGGGGGACTGAAAGAGACCCAGTACTTC
CDR3aa: CASSLGGLKETQYF

d_gene: TRBD2
v_gene: TRBV4-1
j_gene: TRBJ2-1
abundance: .
CDR3nt: TGCGCCAGCAGCCATCTTAAGCACCTTCTAGCGGGGGGGTACAATGAGCAGTTCTTC
CDR3aa: CASSHLKHLLAGGYNEQFF

d_gene: .
v_gene: TRBV4-1
j_gene: TRBJ1-3
abundance: .
CDR3nt: TGCGCCAGCAGCCAAGGTTGGGGAAATAAGAACACCATATATTTT
CDR3aa: CASSQGWGNKNTIYF

d_gene: .
v_gene: TRBV28
j_gene: TRBJ1-1
abundance: once
CDR3nt: TGTGCCAGCAGGCGGGGCCCGGGGGCCCTGAACACTGAAGCTTTCTTT
CDR3aa: CASRRGPGALNTEAFF

d_gene: .
v_gene: TRBV6-1
j_gene: TRBJ2-5
abundance: .
CDR3nt: TGTGCCAGCAGTGTCCCGGGACCGGTGGCCCAGTACTTC
CDR3aa: CASSVPGPVAQYF